What follows describes a single TCR beta chain. The sample originates from a study of cytomegalovirus exposure and HLA in healthy donors. The V gene end was trimmed by 0 bases and the J gene end by 0 bases; junction bases not matched to a gene: 7. The CDR3 covers 18 residues. Germline CDR1 is KGHSH and CDR2 is LQKENI. Both 60 Vbeta primers and 13 Jbeta primers went into the PCR. TCRdb's copy holds only in-frame clones and misses some; the assay was immunoSEQ multiplex PCR. This table has over 100,000 clones, roughly 85% appearing once. V gene TRBV18 combines with J gene TRBJ2-5; 10 nucleotides line up with TRBD2. The specimen sequenced was PBMCs. The TCR comes from a man aged 55 to 69 in good health and CMV-seropositive. CDR3: CASSPPFSSGGYQETQYF. The CDR3 DNA sequence: TGTGCCAGCTCACCACCGTTCTCTAGCGGGGGCTACCAAGAGACCCAGTACTTC.